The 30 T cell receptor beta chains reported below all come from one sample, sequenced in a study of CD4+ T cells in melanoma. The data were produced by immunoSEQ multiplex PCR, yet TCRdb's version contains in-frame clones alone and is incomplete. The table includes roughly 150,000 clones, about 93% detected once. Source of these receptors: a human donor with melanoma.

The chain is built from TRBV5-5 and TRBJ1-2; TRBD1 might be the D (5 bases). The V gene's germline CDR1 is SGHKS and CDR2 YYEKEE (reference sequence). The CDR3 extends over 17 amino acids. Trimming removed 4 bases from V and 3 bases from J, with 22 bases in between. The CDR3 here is CASSPAQGATTDYGYTF. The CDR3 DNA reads TGTGCCAGCAGCCCTGCGCAGGGCGCGACCACTGACTATGGCTACACCTTC.

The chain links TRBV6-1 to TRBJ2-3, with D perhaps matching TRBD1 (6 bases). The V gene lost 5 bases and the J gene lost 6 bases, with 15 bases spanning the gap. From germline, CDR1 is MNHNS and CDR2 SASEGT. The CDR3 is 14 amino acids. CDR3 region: CASSSLQGSDTQYF. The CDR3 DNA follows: TGTGCCAGCAGTTCCCTACAGGGTTCGGATACGCAGTATTTT.

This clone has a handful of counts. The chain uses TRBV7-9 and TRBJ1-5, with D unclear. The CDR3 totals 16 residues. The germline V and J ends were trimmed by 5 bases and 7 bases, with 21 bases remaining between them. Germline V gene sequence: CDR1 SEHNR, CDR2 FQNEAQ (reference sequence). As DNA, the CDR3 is TGTGCCAGCAGCCGTTTGGTCGGTATGGGTAAGCAGCCCCAGCATTTT. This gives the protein CASSRLVGMGKQPQHF.

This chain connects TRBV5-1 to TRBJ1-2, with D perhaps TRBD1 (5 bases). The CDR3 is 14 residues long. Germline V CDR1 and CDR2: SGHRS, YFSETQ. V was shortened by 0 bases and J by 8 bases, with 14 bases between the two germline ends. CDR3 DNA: TGCGCCAGCAGCTTGGACGGGGGAAGTAGGGGCTACACCTTC. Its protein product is CASSLDGGSRGYTF.

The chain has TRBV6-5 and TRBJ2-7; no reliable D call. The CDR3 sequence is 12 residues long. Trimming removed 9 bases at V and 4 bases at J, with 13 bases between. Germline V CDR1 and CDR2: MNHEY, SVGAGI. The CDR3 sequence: CASRNTAYEQYF. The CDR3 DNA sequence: TGTGCCAGTCGCAATACAGCTTACGAGCAGTACTTC.

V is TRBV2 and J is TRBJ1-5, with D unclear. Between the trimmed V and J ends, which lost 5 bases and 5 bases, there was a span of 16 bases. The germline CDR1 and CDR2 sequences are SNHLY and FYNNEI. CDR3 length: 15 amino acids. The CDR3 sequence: CASSWSKAQYQPQHF. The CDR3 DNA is TGTGCCAGCAGTTGGAGCAAAGCGCAATATCAGCCCCAGCATTTT.

CDR3 nucleotide sequence: TGTGCCAGCAGCAGACGACTCCTGGACACGGACTATGGCTACACCTTC. Amino acids: CASSRRLLDTDYGYTF. This chain connects TRBV9 to TRBJ1-2; D perhaps matches TRBD1 (5 bases). The V gene's germline CDR1 is SGDLS and CDR2 YYNGEE. The CDR3 is 16 residues long. V was shortened by 4 bases and J by 3 bases, with 19 bases between the two germline ends.

CDR3 nucleotide sequence: TGCGCCAGCACTCAGGGGGCCAATGAGCAGTTCTTC. Translating it yields CASTQGANEQFF. This chain links TRBV10-2 with TRBJ2-1; 8 bases match TRBD1. This CDR3 has 12 amino acids. V gave up 7 bases and J gave up 6 bases; unmatched junction bases: 2. From germline, CDR1 is WSHSY and CDR2 SAAADI.

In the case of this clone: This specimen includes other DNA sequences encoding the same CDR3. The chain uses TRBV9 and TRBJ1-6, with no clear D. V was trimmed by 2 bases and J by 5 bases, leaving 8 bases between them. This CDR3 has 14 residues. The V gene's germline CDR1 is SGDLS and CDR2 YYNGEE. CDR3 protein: CASSVGRDNSPLHF. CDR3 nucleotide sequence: TGTGCCAGCAGCGTCGGCAGAGATAATTCACCCCTCCACTTT.

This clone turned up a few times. The CDR3 spells CATSSNTDSNQPQHF. CDR3 nucleotides: TGTGCCACCAGCTCTAACACAGATAGCAATCAGCCCCAGCATTTT. The J gene is TRBJ1-5, the V gene TRBV15; D call uncertain. The length of the CDR3 is 15 residues. Trimming cost V 5 bases and J 0 bases, with 11 bases left between them. Germline V lookup: CDR1 LNHNV, CDR2 YYDKDF (reference sequence).

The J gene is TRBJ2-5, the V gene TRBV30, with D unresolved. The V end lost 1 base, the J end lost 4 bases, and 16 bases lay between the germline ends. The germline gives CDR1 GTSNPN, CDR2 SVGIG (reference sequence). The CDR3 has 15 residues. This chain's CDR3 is CAWSESRAWGETQYF. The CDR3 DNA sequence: TGTGCCTGGAGTGAATCACGTGCTTGGGGAGAGACCCAGTACTTC.

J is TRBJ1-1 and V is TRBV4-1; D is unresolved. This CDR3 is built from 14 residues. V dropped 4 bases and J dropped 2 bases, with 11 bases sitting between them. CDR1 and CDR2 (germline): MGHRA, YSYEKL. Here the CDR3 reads CASSPNEVNTEAFF. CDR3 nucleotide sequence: TGCGCCAGCAGCCCAAATGAGGTTAACACTGAAGCTTTCTTT.

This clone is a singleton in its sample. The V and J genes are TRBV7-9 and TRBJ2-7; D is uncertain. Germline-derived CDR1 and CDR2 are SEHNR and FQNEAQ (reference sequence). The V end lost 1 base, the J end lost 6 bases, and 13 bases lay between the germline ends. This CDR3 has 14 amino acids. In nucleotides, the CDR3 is TGTGCCAGCAGCTTAGGTGGCTTCCTCGGCGAGCAGTACTTC. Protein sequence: CASSLGGFLGEQYF.

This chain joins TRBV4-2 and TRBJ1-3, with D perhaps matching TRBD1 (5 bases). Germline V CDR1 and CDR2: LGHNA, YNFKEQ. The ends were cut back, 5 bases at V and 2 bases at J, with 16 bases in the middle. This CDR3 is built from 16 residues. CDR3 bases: TGTGCCAGCAGCGACGAGGGGAGGGCGGCTGGAAACACCATATATTTT. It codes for CASSDEGRAAGNTIYF.

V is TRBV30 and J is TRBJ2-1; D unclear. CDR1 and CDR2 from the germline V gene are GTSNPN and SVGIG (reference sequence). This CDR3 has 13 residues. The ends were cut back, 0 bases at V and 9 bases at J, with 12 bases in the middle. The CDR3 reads CAWSVRMSVEQFF. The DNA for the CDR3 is TGTGCCTGGAGTGTACGCATGTCGGTTGAGCAGTTCTTC.

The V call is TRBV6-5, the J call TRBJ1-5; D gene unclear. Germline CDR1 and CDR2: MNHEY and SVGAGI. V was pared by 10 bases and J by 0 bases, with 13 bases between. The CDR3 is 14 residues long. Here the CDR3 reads CATAARNSNQPQHF. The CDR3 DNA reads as TGTGCCACCGCCGCAAGAAATAGCAATCAGCCCCAGCATTTT.

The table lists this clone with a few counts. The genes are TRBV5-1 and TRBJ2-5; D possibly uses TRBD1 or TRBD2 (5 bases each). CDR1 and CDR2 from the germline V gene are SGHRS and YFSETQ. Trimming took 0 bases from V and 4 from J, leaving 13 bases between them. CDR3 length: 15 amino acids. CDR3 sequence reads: CASSLVWGNGETQYF. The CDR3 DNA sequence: TGCGCCAGCAGCTTGGTATGGGGGAATGGAGAGACCCAGTACTTC.

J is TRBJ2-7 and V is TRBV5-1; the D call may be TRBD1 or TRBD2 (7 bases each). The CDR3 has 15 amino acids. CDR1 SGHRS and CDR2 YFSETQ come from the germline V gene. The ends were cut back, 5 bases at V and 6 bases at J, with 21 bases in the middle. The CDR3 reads CASRVDPAGGAEQYF. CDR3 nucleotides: TGCGCCAGCAGGGTTGACCCCGCAGGGGGGGCCGAGCAGTACTTC. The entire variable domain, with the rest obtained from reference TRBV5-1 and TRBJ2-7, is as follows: KAGVTQTPRYLIKTRGQQVTLSCSPISGHRSVSWYQQTPGQGLQFLFEYFSETQRNKGNFPGRFSGRQFSNSRSEMNVSTLELGDSALYLCASRVDPAGGAEQYFGPGTRLTVT.

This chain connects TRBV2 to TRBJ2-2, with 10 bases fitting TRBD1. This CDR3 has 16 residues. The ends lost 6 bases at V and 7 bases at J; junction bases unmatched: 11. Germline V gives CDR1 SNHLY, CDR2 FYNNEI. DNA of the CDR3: TGTGCCAGCAGGGGGGGTCGACAGGGGGCATACGGGGAGCTGTTTTTT. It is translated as CASRGGRQGAYGELFF.

The CDR3 loop is CASVGQANYGYTF. Here the CDR3 DNA reads TGTGCCAGCGTTGGACAGGCGAACTATGGCTACACCTTC. The V and J genes are TRBV2 and TRBJ1-2; 7 bases are a match to TRBD1. The germline V gene has CDR1 SNHLY and CDR2 FYNNEI. Germline trimming cut 8 bases from V and 2 bases from J; bases unmatched to any gene: 5. The CDR3 loop spans 13 amino acids.

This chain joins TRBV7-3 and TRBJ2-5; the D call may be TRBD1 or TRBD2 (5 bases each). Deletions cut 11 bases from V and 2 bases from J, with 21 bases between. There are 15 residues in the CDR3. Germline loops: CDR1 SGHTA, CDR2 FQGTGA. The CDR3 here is CASAQGPGRQETQYF. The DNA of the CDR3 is TGTGCCTCAGCCCAGGGACCAGGGCGACAAGAGACCCAGTACTTC.

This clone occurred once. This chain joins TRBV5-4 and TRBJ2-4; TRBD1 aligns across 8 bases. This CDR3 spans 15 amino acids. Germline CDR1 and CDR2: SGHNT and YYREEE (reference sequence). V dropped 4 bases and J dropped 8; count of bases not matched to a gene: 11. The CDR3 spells CASSAPQGASDIQYF. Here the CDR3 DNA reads TGTGCCAGCAGCGCCCCCCAGGGGGCGTCGGACATTCAGTACTTC.

CDR3 bases: TGTGCCAGCACGCGCGACCCGGGGGTCGGGGAGCTGTTTTTT. It is translated as CASTRDPGVGELFF. The V call is TRBV11-2, the J call TRBJ2-2; D perhaps matches TRBD2 (6 bases). This CDR3 contains 14 residues. Germline V gives CDR1 SGHAT, CDR2 FQNNGV. The V and J ends lost 7 bases and 7 bases respectively, with 16 bases between them.

For the CDR3, the DNA is TGTGCCAGCAGCGTGTCGGGGGCGTATTCACCCCTCCACTTT. This encodes CASSVSGAYSPLHF. The chain is built from TRBV5-6 and TRBJ1-6, with a weak D call TRBD1 (6 bases). The CDR3 length is 14 residues. Per the germline V gene, CDR1 is SGHDT and CDR2 is YYEEEE. Trimming took off 4 bases at V and 8 bases at J, with 13 bases between the two ends. The full variable domain, completed using reference TRBV5-6 and TRBJ1-6, is DAGVTQSPTHLIKTRGQQVTLRCSPKSGHDTVSWYQQALGQGPQFIFQYYEEEERQRGNFPDRFSGHQFPNYSSELNVNALLLGDSALYLCASSVSGAYSPLHFGNGTRLTVT.

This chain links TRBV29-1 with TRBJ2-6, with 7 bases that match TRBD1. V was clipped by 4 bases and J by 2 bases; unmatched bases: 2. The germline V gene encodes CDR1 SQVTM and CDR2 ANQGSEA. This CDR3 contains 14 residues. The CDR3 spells CSVGDRAGANVLTF. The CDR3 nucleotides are TGCAGCGTTGGAGACAGGGCTGGGGCCAACGTCCTGACTTTC.

The CDR3 DNA reads TGTGCCAGCAGCTTTCCACAGGGGGCCAACTATGGCTACACCTTC. This translates into CASSFPQGANYGYTF. The rearrangement joins TRBV7-2 to TRBJ1-2, with 9 bases that match TRBD1. The trim removed 3 bases at V and 2 bases at J, leaving 4 bases unmatched. The germline V gene encodes CDR1 SGHTA and CDR2 FQGNSA. CDR3 length: 15 residues.

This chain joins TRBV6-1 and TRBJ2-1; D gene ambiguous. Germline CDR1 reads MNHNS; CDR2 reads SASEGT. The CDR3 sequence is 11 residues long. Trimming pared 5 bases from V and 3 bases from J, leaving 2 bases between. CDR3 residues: CASSNYNEQFF. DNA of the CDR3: TGTGCCAGCAGTAACTACAATGAGCAGTTCTTC.

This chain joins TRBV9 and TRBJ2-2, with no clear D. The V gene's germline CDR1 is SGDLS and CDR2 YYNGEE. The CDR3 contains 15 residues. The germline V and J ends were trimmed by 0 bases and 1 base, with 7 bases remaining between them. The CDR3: CASSVVLQNTGELFF. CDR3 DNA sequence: TGTGCCAGCAGCGTAGTTTTACAGAACACCGGGGAGCTGTTTTTT.

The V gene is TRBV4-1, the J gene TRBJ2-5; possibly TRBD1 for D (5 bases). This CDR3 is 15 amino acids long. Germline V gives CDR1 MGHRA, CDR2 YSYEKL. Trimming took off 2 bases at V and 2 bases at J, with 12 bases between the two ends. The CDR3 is CASSQPGQKQETQYF. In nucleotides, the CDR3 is TGCGCCAGCAGCCAACCCGGACAAAAGCAAGAGACCCAGTACTTC.

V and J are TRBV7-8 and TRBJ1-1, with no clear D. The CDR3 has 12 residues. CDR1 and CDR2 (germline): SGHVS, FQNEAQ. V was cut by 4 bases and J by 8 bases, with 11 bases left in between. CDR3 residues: CASSSATDEAFF. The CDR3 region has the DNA TGTGCCAGCAGCTCAGCGACGGACGAAGCTTTCTTT.